This T cell receptor beta chain was sequenced during a study of blood T cell repertoires in COVID-19. Study as a whole: PBMCs, B-cell-depleted T cells, or T cells were the source of the cDNA or gDNA that made up the material.

Germline V gene lookup returns CDR1 LGHDT and CDR2 YNNKEL (reference sequence). This CDR3 spans 15 amino acids. Trimming cost V 3 bases and J 4 bases; bases outside gene matches: 8. Profiling relied on immunoSEQ multiplex PCR, and the TCRdb table lists in-frame clones only, not all of them. The sample has around 160,000 clones; roughly 89% are singletons. The chain links TRBV3-1 (or the pseudogene TRBV3-2) to TRBJ2-5; 7 bases align to TRBD1. This TCR was sampled from a woman aged 45 to 65 who had been exposed to COVID-19. Sequenced input: PBMCs or T cells enriched from blood (not recorded which). As DNA, the CDR3 is TGTGCCAGCAGCCATTGGGACAGCCATCGAGAGACCCAGTACTTC. Amino acid sequence: CASSHWDSHRETQYF.